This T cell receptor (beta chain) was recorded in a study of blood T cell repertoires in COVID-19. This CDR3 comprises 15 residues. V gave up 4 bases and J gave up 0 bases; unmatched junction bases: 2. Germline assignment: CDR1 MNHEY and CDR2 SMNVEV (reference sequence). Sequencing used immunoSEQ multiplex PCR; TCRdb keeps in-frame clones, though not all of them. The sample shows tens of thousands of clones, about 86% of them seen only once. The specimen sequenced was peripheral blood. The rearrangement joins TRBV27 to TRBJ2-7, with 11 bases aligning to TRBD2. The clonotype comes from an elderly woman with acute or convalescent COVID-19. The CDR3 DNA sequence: TGTGCCAGCAGTTCCGGGACTAGCGGCTCCTACGAGCAGTACTTC. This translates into CASSSGTSGSYEQYF.